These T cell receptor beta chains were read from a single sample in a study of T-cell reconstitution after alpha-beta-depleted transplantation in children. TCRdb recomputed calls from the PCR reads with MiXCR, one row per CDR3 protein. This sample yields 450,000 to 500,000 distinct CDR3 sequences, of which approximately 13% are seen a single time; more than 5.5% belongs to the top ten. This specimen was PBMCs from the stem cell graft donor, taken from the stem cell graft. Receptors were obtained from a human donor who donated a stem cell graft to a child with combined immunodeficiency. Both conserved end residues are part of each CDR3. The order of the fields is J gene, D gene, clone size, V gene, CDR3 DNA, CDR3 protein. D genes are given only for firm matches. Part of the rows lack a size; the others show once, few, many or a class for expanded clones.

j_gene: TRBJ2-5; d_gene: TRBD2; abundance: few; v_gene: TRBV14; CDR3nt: TGTGCCAGCAGTGCAGCGGGGGTTCAAGAGACCCAGTACTTC; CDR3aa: CASSAAGVQETQYF
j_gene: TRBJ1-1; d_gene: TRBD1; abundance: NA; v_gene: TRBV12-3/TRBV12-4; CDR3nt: TGTGCCAGCAGGGTAGGGGGCAGGGACACTGAAGCTTTCTTT; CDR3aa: CASRVGGRDTEAFF
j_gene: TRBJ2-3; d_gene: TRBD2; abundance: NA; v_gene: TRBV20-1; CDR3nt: TGCAGCGGCAGACTAGCGGGGGTTACCACAGATACGCAGTATTTT; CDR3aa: CSGRLAGVTTDTQYF
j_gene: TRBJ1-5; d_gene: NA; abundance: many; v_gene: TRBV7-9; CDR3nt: TGTGCCAGCAGCCCCTTGGGAGTGGGGCGGAATCAGCCCCAGCATTTT; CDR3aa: CASSPLGVGRNQPQHF
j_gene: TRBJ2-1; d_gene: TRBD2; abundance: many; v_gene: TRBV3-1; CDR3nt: TGTGCCAGCAGCCAAGGGACTAGCGGGGGGGTCTACAATGAGCAGTTCTTC; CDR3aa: CASSQGTSGGVYNEQFF
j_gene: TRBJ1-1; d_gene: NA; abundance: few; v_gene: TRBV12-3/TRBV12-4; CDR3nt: TGTGCCAGCAGTCCATCAGGGGCAGGGGACACTGAAGCTTTCTTT; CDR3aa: CASSPSGAGDTEAFF
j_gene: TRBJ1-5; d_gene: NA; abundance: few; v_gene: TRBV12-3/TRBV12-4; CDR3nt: TGTGCCACGGCCTGGGAGCATCAGCCCCAGCATTTT; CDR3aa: CATAWEHQPQHF
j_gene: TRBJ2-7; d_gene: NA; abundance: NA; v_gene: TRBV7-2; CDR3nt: TGTGCCAGCAGCTTAGTTCCAGGTACTACCTACGAGCAGTACTTC; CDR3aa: CASSLVPGTTYEQYF
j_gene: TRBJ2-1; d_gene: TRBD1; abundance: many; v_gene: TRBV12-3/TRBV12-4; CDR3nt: TGTGCCAGCAGTTACGGACAGGGGGGCGAGCAGTTCTTC; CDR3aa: CASSYGQGGEQFF
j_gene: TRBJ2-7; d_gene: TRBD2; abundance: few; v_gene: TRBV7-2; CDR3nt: TGTGCCAGCGGGATCTTTAGCGGGGGGGCCAACGAGCAGTACTTC; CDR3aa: CASGIFSGGANEQYF
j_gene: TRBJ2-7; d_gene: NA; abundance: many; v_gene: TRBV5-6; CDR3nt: TGTGCCAGCAGCTCACTACTAGGGCCCTACGAGCAGTACTTC; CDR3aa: CASSSLLGPYEQYF
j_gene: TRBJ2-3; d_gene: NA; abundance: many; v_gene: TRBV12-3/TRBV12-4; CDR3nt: TGTGCCAGCAGTTCGGGGAACTCAGATACGCAGTATTTT; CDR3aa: CASSSGNSDTQYF
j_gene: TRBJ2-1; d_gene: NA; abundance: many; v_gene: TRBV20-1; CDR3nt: TGCAGTGCTAGAGATCTCTCTAGCGCGATCTCCTACAATGAGCAGTTCTTC; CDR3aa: CSARDLSSAISYNEQFF
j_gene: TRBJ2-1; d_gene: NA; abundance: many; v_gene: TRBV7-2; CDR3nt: TGTGCCAGCAGCTTAGCAGGGGACGCGTTCTTC; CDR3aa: CASSLAGDAFF
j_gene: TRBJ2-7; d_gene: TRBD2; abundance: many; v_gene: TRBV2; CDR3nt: TGTGCCAGCAGTGGGGGGACTAGTAGTGTATACGAGCAGTACTTC; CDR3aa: CASSGGTSSVYEQYF
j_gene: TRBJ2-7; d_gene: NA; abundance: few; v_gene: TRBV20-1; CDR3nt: TGCAGTGCTAGACCAAGGGGGAATTGGACCTACGAGCAGTACTTC; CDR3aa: CSARPRGNWTYEQYF
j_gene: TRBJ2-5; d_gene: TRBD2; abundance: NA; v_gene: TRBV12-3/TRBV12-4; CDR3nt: TGTGCCAGCGGGAGGACTAGCGGGGTGGCAGAGACCCAGTACTTC; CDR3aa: CASGRTSGVAETQYF